This TCR beta chain comes out of a study of tumor-infiltrating lymphocytes in primary liver carcinoma. Using a constant-region primer together with ProtoScript II reverse transcriptase, TCR beta cDNA was made from roughly 540 ng of total RNA. Three nested multiplex PCR rounds, a slightly modified ARM-PCR method, built the TCR beta libraries. Amplification in the first two PCR rounds was performed using TRBV1-TRBV30 forward primers and a C-beta reverse primer for 10 cycles each. TCRdb processed the multiplex PCR reads anew with MiXCR; each CDR3 protein has one entry. The sample records about 300,000 distinct CDR3 sequences, less than 75% being singletons. Many counts were recorded for this clonotype. After removal of 6 bases from V and 4 bases from J, the junction contained 6 bases not matched to a gene. Germline lookup yields CDR1 SGHNT and CDR2 YENEEA. The CDR3 has 15 amino acids. Blood RNA was derived from unsorted whole blood, and germline DNA was extracted too.

The clonotype comes from a man in his forties with primary liver carcinoma and hepatitis B virus infection. What was sequenced was peripheral blood. This chain joins TRBV11-3 and TRBJ2-2; 9 bases are a match to TRBD1. Here the CDR3 reads CASSRDREGTGELFF. CDR3 bases: TGTGCCAGCAGTCGGGACAGGGAGGGCACCGGGGAGCTGTTTTTT.